This TCR beta chain was identified in a study of shared clonotypes between healthy human individuals. Using immunoSEQ multiplex PCR, the repertoire was profiled, and TCRdb retains in-frame clones only, with some absent. The repertoire holds 2 million to 2.5 million clones, with nearly 97% as singletons. V was trimmed by 2 bases and J by 2 bases, leaving 13 bases between them. The CDR3 totals 15 residues. Germline CDR1 SGHRS, CDR2 YFSETQ. The study, taken as a whole, reports: Among the subsets, naive ones generally showed larger estimated richness than memory ones. Non-shared clonotypes had lower generation probabilities than clonotypes shared by all four sorted-subset donors. Among donors, the sharing of clonotypes was expected to be influenced by sequencing depth. Across a handful of donors, naive CD4 shared around 5.1%, naive CD8 under 4%, memory CD4 roughly 2.4%, memory CD8 0.4% to 0.5%.

In the case of this clone: Its antigen is as yet unknown.

The sequenced sample was naive CD4+ T cells sorted from blood. Regarding subset: CD45RA+ positively selected. The rearrangement links TRBV5-1 to TRBJ2-5, with unresolved D. The TCR was taken from a man between 18 and 35 years old in good health. CDR3 nucleotide sequence: TGCGCCAGCAGCTTCGGCAGGCAATTTCAAGAGACCCAGTACTTC. This codes for CASSFGRQFQETQYF.